These 3 T cell receptor beta chains share one sample of origin, sequenced in a study of OX40 agonist ivuxolimab in advanced cancers. Sequencing used immunoSEQ multiplex PCR; TCRdb keeps in-frame clones, though not all of them. The sample includes tens of thousands of clones, about four fifths of them seen just once. This sample comprised CD4+ or CD8+ T cells sorted from blood, obtained in a trial of the OX40 agonist ivuxolimab. Source of these receptors: an adult with an advanced solid tumor such as melanoma, head and neck, liver or kidney cancer.

V is TRBV7-9 and J is TRBJ1-1, with a weak D call TRBD1 (5 bases). The CDR3 length is 13 residues. V was pared by 5 bases and J by 1 base, with 8 bases between. CDR1 SEHNR and CDR2 FQNEAQ come from the germline V gene (reference sequence). The chain's CDR3 is CASSTQGNTEAFF. CDR3 nucleotide sequence: TGTGCCAGCAGCACCCAGGGGAACACTGAAGCTTTCTTT.

This chain uses TRBV7-8 with TRBJ2-3, with TRBD2 matching over 8 bases. J gave up 3 bases and V 1 base, and 12 bases lay outside the gene matches. This CDR3 has 18 amino acids. Germline V gives CDR1 SGHVS, CDR2 FQNEAQ. CDR3 residues: CASSLVSGAGGKTDTQYF. The DNA of the CDR3 is TGTGCCAGCAGCTTAGTATCGGGTGCGGGGGGCAAGACAGATACGCAGTATTTT.

V is TRBV7-2 and J is TRBJ2-2; possibly TRBD2 for D (7 bases). V lost 5 bases and J lost 5, with 15 bases in between. CDR3 length: 15 residues. Germline V gene sequence: CDR1 SGHTA, CDR2 FQGNSA. The CDR3 DNA reads as TGTGCCAGCAGCCCAAGGGGGGGCCAGACCGGGGAGCTGTTTTTT. Its translation: CASSPRGGQTGELFF.